The 8 T cell receptor beta chains presented below share a single source sample, sequenced in a study of OX40 agonist ivuxolimab in advanced cancers. Repertoires were generated with immunoSEQ multiplex PCR, while TCRdb's copy carries only in-frame clones and drops some. The sample consists of about 81,000 clones, around 84% of them appearing once. This specimen consisted of CD4+ or CD8+ T cells sorted from blood, obtained in a trial of the OX40 agonist ivuxolimab. All receptors come from an adult with an advanced solid tumor such as melanoma, head and neck, liver or kidney cancer.

This rearrangement joins TRBV4-2 to TRBJ1-1, with D possibly being TRBD1 (5 bases). With 4 bases removed from V and 2 bases from J, the gap between germline ends came to 14 bases. The CDR3 has 15 amino acids. Looked up from germline, CDR1 is LGHNA and CDR2 is YNFKEQ. The CDR3 DNA follows: TGTGCCAGCAGCCCCACTCCGGGGCCTAACACTGAAGCTTTCTTT. It codes for CASSPTPGPNTEAFF.

This chain links TRBV7-2 with TRBJ1-1; weak D call: TRBD1 (6 bases). The CDR3 is 15 residues long. Trimming cost V 5 bases and J 10 bases, with 23 bases left between them. Germline V gene data show CDR1 as SGHTA and CDR2 as FQGNSA. The CDR3 here is CASSPYRDSPWGAFF. CDR3 bases: TGTGCCAGCAGCCCTTACAGGGATAGCCCTTGGGGAGCTTTCTTT.

The V call is TRBV27, the J call TRBJ2-1; 11 bases fit TRBD2. The V gene's germline CDR1 is MNHEY and CDR2 SMNVEV (reference sequence). The ends lost 2 bases at V and 4 bases at J; junction bases unmatched: 4. CDR3 length: 16 residues. The CDR3 spells CASSLLGLAVYNEQFF. The CDR3 DNA is TGTGCCAGCAGTTTACTGGGACTAGCGGTTTACAATGAGCAGTTCTTC.

The V and J genes are TRBV28 and TRBJ1-4; 10 bases align to TRBD1. Germline trimming cut 3 bases from V and 6 bases from J; bases unmatched to any gene: 7. The germline gives CDR1 MDHEN, CDR2 SYDVKM. The CDR3 has 16 amino acids. CDR3 nucleotide sequence: TGTGCCAGCAGTTTCCCAGGACAGGGGGTAGATGAAAAACTGTTTTTT. Protein product: CASSFPGQGVDEKLFF.

The V call is TRBV7-6, the J call TRBJ1-5; no definite D call. This CDR3 is built from 16 residues. In germline, CDR1 is SGHVS, CDR2 FNYEAQ. Trimming pared 2 bases from V and 2 bases from J, leaving 13 bases between. DNA of the CDR3: TGTGCCAGCAGCTTATACGGGGAAAAAGGCAATCAGCCCCAGCATTTT. This sequence encodes CASSLYGEKGNQPQHF.

This clone has more than one count but fewer than ten. The genes are TRBV4-2 and TRBJ1-4; the D is unclear. The V gene lost 3 bases and the J gene lost 11 bases, with 13 bases spanning the gap. The germline V gene has CDR1 LGHNA and CDR2 YNFKEQ. CDR3 length: 13 amino acids. In nucleotides, the CDR3 is TGTGCCAGCAGCCAGCCTGGGGTAGGGAAACTGTTTTTT. This gives the protein CASSQPGVGKLFF.

V is TRBV28 and J is TRBJ1-5, with D possibly TRBD1 on 6 matching bases. The CDR3 length is 16 residues. V lost 5 bases and J 0 bases, leaving 14 bases between the germline ends. Germline values: CDR1 MDHEN, CDR2 SYDVKM. CDR3 sequence reads: CASSPPTGHSNQPQHF. The CDR3 DNA reads TGTGCCAGCAGTCCACCGACAGGCCATAGCAATCAGCCCCAGCATTTT.

This sequence joins TRBV7-3 and TRBJ2-1; perhaps TRBD2 as D (6 bases). The CDR3 consists of 15 residues. From germline, CDR1 is SGHTA and CDR2 FQGTGA. The germline V and J ends were trimmed by 4 bases and 0 bases, with 10 bases remaining between them. CDR3: CASSSMGLSYNEQFF. The CDR3, as DNA: TGTGCCAGCAGCTCAATGGGACTCTCCTACAATGAGCAGTTCTTC.